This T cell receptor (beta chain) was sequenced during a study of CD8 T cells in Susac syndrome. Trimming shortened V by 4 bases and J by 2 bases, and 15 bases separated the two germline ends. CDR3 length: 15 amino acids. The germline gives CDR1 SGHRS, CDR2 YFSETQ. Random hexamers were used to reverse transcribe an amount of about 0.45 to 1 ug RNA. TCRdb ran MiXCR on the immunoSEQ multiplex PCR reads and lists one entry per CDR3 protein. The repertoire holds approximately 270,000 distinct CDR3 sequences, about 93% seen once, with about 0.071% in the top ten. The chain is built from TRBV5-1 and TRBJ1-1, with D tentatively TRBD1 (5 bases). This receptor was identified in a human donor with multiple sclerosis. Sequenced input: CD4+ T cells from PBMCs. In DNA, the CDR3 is TGCGCCAGCAGCCCGAACTCACAGGCCAACACTGAAGCTTTCTTT. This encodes CASSPNSQANTEAFF.